This record concerns one TCR beta chain sequence. No cognate antigen has been identified for it. A much larger clone sits a single nucleotide away, making a read error possible. This entry comes from a study (dated by TCRdb to 2017 to 2019). Turning to the overall study: Sequence and structural analyses were applied in the study to characterize human CD8+ TCR repertoires that recognize immunodominant viral antigens.

Including cysteine and phenylalanine, the CDR3 has 17 amino acids. This entry keeps only the CDR3 DNA: 51 bases, framed from base 1. The germline V gene (reference sequence) supplies CDR1 SEHNR and CDR2 FQNEAQ. The paper's findings and limits, for the study overall: Reports indicated that CD8+ TCR repertoires specific to different immunodominant viral antigens were highly diverse and distinct from one another.

The reads were generated on an Illumina HiSeq 2500. Using fastp at Q25 and MiXCR, TCRdb reprocessed the public reads and kept productive beta chains. Each entry is one CDR3 protein sequence, shown with its most common DNA and genes. For this sample the table gives 1,500 to 2,000 distinct CDR3 sequences, of which around a quarter were detected only once. The ten largest clones take up about 5.2% of the sample. The sample taken for sequencing was CD8+ T cells (not recorded whether cultured). The clonotype originates from a female donor. Here the chain combines TRBV7-9 and TRBJ2-1, with 12 bases matching TRBD2. The DNA sequence reads TGTGCCGGCAGCCCGAGGACTAGCGGGATGTCCTACAATGAGCAGTTCTTC. Translation gives CAGSPRTSGMSYNEQFF.